This T cell receptor (beta chain) was found in a study of identical twins. TCRdb passed the 5' RACE reads through MiXCR, listing each CDR3 protein once. The table has 200,000 to 250,000 distinct CDR3 sequences, 7% seen once; the top ten hold roughly 3.6%. The CDR3 runs to 14 residues. Germline loops: CDR1 DFQATT, CDR2 SNEGSKA (reference sequence). V was pared by 1 base and J by 9 bases, with 4 bases of the junction left unmatched. These data also featured in a second study, about yellow fever vaccine responses in identical twins.

This clonotype was sampled from a woman aged 18 to 35 in good health. The chain joins TRBV20-1 to TRBJ2-1; TRBD1 aligns across 12 bases. Sequenced material: memory (CD45RO+) T cells sorted from blood. The CDR3 protein is CSARGDRGQGEQFF. CDR3 DNA: TGCAGTGCTAGAGGGGACAGGGGGCAAGGTGAGCAGTTCTTC.